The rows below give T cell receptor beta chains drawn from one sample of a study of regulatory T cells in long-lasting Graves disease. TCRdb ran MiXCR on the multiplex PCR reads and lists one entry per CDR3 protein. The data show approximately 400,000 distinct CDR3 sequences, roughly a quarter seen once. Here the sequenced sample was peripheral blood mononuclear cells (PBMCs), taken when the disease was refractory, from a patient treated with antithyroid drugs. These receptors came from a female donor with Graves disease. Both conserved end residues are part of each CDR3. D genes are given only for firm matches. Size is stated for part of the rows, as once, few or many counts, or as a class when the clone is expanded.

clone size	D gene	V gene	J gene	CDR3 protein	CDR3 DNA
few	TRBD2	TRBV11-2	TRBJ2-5	CASSLGASGSVETQYF	TGTGCCAGCAGCTTAGGGGCTAGCGGGAGTGTTGAGACCCAGTACTTC
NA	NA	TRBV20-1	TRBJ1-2	CSASRPLREGPYGYTF	TGCAGTGCTAGTAGGCCCCTGCGGGAGGGGCCCTATGGCTACACCTTC
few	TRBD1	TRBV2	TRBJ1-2	CASTRQGGYGYTF	TGTGCCAGCACCCGACAGGGGGGCTATGGCTACACCTTC
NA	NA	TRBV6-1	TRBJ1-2	CASSPISQRALIYGYTF	TGTGCCAGCAGCCCGATTTCCCAGAGGGCTCTGATCTATGGCTACACCTTC
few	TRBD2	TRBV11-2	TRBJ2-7	CASSQGLAYEQYF	TGTGCCAGCAGCCAGGGACTAGCCTACGAGCAGTACTTC
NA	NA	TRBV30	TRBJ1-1	CAWSVRKVMNTEAFF	TGTGCCTGGAGTGTACGGAAAGTTATGAACACTGAAGCTTTCTTT
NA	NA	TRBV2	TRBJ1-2	CASRMEGFKDGYTF	TGTGCCAGCAGAATGGAGGGTTTTAAGGATGGCTACACCTTC
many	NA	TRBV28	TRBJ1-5	CASNLEMLNQPQHF	TGTGCCAGCAACTTGGAGATGCTCAATCAGCCCCAGCATTTT
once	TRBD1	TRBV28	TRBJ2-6	CASSLIVVRDREASGANVLTF	TGTGCCAGCAGTTTGATAGTGGTACGAGACAGGGAAGCTTCTGGGGCCAACGTCCTGACTTTC
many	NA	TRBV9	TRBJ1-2	CASSTPNYGYTF	TGTGCCAGCAGCACGCCTAACTATGGCTACACCTTC
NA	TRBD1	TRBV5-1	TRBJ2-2	CASRLDAGTGDGELFF	TGCGCCAGCAGACTCGATGCCGGGACAGGGGACGGGGAGCTGTTTTTT
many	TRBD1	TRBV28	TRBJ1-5	CASNLDRASNQPQHF	TGTGCCAGCAACTTGGACAGGGCGAGCAATCAGCCCCAGCATTTT
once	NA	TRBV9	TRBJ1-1	CASSVGEASEAFF	TGTGCCAGCAGCGTAGGTGAAGCGTCTGAAGCTTTCTTT
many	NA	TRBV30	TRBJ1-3	CAGTGYRAGNTIYF	TGTGCCGGTACGGGTTACAGGGCTGGAAACACCATATATTTT
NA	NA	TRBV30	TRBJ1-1	CALQGGPEAFF	TGTGCCCTACAGGGTGGCCCTGAAGCTTTCTTT
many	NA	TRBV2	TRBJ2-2	CASRAKGGANTGELFF	TGTGCCAGCAGGGCCAAGGGAGGCGCGAACACCGGGGAGCTGTTTTTT
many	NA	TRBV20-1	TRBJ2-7	CSASGDAFEQYF	TGCAGTGCTAGCGGGGACGCCTTCGAGCAGTACTTC
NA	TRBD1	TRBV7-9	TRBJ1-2	CASSLVRKGDRSNYGYTF	TGTGCCAGCAGCTTGGTACGCAAAGGGGACAGGAGTAACTATGGCTACACCTTC